This TCR beta chain derives from a study of molecular identifiers for immune sequencing clone quantification. The wider study: Four of five RNA aliquots from approximately 20,000 or 98,000 naive CD8 T cells were sequenced.

The sample holds many counts of this clonotype. TCRdb re-analysed the PCR reads in MiXCR, keeping a single row per CDR3 protein. The table includes about 640,000 distinct CDR3 sequences, just under 20% detected once. V lost 9 bases to trimming and J lost 9 bases, with 21 bases between them. The CDR3 has 15 residues. The V gene's germline CDR1 is MGHRA and CDR2 YSYEKL. The authors sorted naive CD8 T cells as CD8+CD4-CCR7+CD45RA+. V gene TRBV4-1 combines with J gene TRBJ1-6, with D possibly being TRBD1 (5 bases). The receptor was isolated from a human donor in good health. Some libraries in this study had Jurkat cell RNA spiked in. The sequencing input was naive CD8+ T cells from blood, with Jurkat cell RNA spiked in. The subset: FACS-sorted CD8+CD4-CCR7+CD45RA+ naive T cells. Here the CDR3 DNA reads TGCGCCAGTCGGGGGACCGCTGAGTTGGGTTCACCCCTCCACTTT. It codes for CASRGTAELGSPLHF.